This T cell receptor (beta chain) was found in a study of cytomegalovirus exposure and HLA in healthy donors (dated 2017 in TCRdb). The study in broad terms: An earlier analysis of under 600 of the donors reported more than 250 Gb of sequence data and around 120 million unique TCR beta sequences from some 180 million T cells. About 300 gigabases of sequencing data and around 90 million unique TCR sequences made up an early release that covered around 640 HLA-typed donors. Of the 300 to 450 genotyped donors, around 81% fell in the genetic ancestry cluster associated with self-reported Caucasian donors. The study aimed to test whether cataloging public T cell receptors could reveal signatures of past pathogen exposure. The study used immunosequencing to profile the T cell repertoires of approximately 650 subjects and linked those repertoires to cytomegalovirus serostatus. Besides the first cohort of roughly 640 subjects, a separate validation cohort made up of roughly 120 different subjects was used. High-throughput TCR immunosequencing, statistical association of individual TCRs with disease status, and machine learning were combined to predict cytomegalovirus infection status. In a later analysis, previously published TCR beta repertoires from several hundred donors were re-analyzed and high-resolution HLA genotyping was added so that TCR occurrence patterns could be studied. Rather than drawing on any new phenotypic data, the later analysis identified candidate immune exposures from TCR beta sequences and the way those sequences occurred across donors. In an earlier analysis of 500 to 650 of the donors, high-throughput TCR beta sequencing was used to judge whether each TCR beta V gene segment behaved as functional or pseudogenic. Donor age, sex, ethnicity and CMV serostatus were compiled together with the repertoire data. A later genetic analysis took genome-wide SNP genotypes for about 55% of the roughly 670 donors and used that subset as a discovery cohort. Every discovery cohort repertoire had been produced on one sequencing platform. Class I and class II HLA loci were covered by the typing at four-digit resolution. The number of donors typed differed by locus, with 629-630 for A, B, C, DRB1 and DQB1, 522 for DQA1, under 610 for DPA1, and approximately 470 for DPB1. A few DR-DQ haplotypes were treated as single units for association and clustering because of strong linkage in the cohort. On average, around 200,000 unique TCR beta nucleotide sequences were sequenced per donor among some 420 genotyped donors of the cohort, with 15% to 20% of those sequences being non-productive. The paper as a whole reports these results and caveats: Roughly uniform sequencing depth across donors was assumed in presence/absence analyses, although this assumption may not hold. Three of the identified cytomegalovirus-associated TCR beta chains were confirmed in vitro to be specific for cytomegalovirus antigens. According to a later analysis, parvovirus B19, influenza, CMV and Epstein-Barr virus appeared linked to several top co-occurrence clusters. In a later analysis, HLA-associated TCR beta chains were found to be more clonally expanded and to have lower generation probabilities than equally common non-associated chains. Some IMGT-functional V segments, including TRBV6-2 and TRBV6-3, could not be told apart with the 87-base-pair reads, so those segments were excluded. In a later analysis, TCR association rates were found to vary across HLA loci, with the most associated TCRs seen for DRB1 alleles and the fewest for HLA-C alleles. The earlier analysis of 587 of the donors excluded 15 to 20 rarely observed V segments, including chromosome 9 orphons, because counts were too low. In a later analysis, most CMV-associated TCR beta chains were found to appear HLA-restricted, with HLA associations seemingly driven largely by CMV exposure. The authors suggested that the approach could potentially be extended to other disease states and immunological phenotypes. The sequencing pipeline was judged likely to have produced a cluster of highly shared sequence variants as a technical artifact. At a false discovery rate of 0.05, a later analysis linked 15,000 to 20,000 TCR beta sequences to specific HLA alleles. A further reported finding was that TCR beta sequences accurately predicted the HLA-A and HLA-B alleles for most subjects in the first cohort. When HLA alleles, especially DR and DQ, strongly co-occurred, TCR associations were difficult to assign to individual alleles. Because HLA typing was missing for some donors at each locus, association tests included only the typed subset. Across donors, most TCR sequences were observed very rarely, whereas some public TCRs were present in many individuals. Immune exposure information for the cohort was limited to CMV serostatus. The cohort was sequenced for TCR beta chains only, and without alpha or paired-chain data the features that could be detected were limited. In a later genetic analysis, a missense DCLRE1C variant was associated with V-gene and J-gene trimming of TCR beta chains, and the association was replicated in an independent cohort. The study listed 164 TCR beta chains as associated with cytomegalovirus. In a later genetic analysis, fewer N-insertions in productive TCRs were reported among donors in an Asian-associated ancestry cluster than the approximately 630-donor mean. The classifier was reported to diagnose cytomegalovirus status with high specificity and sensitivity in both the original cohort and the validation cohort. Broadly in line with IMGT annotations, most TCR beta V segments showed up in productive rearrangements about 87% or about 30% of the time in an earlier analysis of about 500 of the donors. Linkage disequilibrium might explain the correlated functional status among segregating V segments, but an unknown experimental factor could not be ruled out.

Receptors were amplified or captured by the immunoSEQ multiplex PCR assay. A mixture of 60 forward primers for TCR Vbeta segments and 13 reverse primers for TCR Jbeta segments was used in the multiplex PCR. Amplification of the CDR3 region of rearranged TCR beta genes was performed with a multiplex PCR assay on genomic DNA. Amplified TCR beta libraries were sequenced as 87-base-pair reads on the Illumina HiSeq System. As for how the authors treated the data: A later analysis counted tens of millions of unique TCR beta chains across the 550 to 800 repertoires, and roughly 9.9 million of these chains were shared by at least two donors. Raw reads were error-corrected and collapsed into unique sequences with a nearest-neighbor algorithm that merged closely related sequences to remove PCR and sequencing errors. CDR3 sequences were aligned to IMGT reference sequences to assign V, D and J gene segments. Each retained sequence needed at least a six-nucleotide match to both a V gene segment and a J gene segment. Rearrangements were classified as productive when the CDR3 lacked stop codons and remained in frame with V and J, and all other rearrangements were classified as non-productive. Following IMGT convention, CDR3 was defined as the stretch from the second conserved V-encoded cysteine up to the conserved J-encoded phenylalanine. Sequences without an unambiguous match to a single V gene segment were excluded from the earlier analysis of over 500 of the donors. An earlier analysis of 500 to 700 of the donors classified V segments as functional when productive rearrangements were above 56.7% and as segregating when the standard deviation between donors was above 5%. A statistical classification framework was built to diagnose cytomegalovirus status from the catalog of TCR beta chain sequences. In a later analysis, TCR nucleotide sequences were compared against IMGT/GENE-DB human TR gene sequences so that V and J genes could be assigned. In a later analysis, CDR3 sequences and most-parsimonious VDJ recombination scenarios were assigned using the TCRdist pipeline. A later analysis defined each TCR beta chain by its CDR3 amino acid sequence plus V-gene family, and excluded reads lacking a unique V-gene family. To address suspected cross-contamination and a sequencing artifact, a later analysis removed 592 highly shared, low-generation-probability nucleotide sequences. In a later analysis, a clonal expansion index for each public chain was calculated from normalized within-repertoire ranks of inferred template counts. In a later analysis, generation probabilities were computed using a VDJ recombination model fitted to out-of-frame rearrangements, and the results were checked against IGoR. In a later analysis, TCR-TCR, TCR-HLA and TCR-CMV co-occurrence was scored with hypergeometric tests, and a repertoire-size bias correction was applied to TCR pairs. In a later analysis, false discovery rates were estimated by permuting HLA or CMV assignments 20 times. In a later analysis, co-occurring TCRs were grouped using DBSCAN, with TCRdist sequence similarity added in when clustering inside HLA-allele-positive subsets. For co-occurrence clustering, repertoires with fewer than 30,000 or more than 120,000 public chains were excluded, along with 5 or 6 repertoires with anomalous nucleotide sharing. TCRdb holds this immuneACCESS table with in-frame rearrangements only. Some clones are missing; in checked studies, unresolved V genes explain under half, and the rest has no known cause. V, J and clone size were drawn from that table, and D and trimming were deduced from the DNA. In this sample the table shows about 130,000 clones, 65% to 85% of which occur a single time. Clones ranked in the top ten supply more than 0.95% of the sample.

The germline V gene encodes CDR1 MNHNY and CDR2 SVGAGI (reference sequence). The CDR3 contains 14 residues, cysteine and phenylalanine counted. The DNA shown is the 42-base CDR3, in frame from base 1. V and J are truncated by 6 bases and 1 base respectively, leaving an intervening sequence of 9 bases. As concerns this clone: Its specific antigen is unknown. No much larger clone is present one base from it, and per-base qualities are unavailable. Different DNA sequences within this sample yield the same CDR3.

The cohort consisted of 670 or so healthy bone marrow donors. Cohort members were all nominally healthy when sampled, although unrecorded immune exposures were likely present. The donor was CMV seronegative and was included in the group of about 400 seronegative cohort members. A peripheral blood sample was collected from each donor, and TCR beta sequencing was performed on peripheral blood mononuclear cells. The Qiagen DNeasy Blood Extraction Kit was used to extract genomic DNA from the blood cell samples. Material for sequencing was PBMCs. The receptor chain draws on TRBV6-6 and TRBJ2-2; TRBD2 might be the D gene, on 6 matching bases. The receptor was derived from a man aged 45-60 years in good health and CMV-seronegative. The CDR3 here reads CASRGSGNTGELFF. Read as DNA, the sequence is TGTGCCAGCAGGGGTAGCGGGAACACCGGGGAGCTGTTTTTT.